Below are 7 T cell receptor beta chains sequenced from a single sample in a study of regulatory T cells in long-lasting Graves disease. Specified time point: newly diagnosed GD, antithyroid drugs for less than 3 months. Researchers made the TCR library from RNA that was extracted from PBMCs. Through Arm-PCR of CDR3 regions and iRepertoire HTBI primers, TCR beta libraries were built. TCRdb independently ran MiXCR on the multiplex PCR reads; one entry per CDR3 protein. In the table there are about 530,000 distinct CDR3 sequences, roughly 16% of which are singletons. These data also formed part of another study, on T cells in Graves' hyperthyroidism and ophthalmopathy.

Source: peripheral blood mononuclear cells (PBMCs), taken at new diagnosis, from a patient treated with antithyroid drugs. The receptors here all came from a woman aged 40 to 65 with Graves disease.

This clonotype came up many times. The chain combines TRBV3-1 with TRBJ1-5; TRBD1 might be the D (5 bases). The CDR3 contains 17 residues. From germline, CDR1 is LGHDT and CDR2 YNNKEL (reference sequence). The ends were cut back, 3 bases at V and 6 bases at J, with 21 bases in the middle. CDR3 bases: TGTGCCAGCAGCCATATTCGGCCGGTGGGGGGGGGTCAGCCCCAGCATTTT. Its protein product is CASSHIRPVGGGQPQHF.

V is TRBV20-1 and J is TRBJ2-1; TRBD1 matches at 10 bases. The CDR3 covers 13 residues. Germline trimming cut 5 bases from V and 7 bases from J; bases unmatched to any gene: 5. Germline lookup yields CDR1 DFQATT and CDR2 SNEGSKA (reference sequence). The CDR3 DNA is TGCAGTGCTTCGGGACAGGGGTTGAATGAGCAGTTCTTC. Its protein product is CSASGQGLNEQFF.

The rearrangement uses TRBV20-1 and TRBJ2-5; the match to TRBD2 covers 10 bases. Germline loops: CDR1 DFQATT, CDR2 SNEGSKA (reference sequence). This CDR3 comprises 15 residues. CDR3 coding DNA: TGCAGCGCGCTACCCACTAGCGGGGTCCAAGAGACCCAGTACTTC. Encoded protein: CSALPTSGVQETQYF.

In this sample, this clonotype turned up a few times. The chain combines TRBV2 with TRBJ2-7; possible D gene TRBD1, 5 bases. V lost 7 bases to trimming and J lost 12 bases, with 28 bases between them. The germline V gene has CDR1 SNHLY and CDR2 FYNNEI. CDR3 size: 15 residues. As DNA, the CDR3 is TGTGCCAGCACCTCGGTCGAAGGGGCCGTGATAAATCGGTACTTC. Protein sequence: CASTSVEGAVINRYF. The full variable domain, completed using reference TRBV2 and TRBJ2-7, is EPEVTQTPSHQVTQMGQEVILRCVPISNHLYFYWYRQILGQKVEFLVSFYNNEISEKSEIFDDQFSVERPDGSNFTLKIRSTKLEDSAMYFCASTSVEGAVINRYFGPGTRLTVT.

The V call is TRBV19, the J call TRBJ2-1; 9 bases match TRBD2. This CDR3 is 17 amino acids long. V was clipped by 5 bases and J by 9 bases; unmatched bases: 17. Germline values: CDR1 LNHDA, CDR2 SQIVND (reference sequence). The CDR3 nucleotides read TGTGCCAGTAGTCCCGGACTAAGCGGGGGGTCCGTGGGTGAGCAGTTCTTC. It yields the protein CASSPGLSGGSVGEQFF.

This chain's CDR3 is CASIGQNTEAFF. For the CDR3, the DNA is TGTGCCAGTATTGGACAGAACACTGAAGCTTTCTTT. The chain carries TRBV28 and TRBJ1-1; the D gene is possibly TRBD1 (5 bases). V was cut by 9 bases and J by 1 base, with 9 bases left in between. From germline, CDR1 is MDHEN and CDR2 SYDVKM. The CDR3 runs to 12 residues. Full variable domain (outside the CDR3, taken from reference TRBV28 and TRBJ1-1): DVKVTQSSRYLVKRTGEKVFLECVQDMDHENMFWYRQDPGLGLRLIYFSYDVKMKEKGDIPEGYSVSREKKERFSLILESASTNQTSMYLCASIGQNTEAFFGQGTRLTVV.

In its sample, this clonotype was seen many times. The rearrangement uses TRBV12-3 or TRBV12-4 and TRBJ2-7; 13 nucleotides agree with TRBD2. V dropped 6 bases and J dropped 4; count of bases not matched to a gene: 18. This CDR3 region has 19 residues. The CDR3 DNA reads TGTGCCAGCAGCTCCCGGGGGGGGACTAGCGGGGTCGTGGGTTACGAGCAGTACTTC. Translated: CASSSRGGTSGVVGYEQYF.